This TCR beta chain was found in a study of blood T cell repertoires in COVID-19 (TCRdb year 2020). Context from the whole study: Samples from collaborators originated in the United States, Italy and Spain and spanned both the acute and convalescent phases of COVID-19. The prospective study material was composed of cDNA or gDNA derived from T cells, B-cell-depleted T cells, or PBMCs. The samples were drawn from two sources: the first 160 participants of the ongoing ImmuneRACE study, and 1,200 or so subjects contributed by 6 global collaborators. HLA class I and class II types, where available, came from metadata supplied by the sample provider rather than from assay-based typing. The repertoires were made available in a free public database intended to serve as a resource for research on the immune response to SARS-CoV-2. Subjects who had been exposed to COVID-19, were actively infected with it, or had recovered from it provided the deeply sampled blood TCRbeta repertoires that made up the dataset. A de-identified subject ID, COVID-19 status, age in years and sex were almost always included in the sample metadata. Overall results and qualifications from the work: Clinical and demographic metadata were provided uncurated, with the amount varying by source and participant.

TCRbeta CDR3 regions were amplified from genomic DNA using the immunoSEQ Assay, a bias-controlled multiplex PCR. For the original study's pipeline: The number of nucleated cells in each sample was estimated from the amplification of reference gene primers within the assay. Sequence reads were collapsed and filtered to measure the absolute abundance of every unique TCRbeta CDR3 rearrangement. For each sample, productive Simpson clonality was calculated as the square root of Simpson's diversity index over productive rearrangements. TCRdb mirrors the immuneACCESS table, restricted to in-frame sequences. Some clones are absent from its copies; in checked studies, under half trace to an unresolved V gene, and the reason for the others is unknown. V and J calls and clone size are as listed in that table; D and trimming were resolved from the DNA. In this sample the table shows around 130,000 clones, approximately 89% of which occur a single time. The ten largest clones capture 3.5% to 5% of the sample.

About this clone itself: Its specific antigen is unknown. Base qualities are not at hand, and no much larger clone is one base apart. Other DNA sequences of this sample code for an identical CDR3.

The collaborating institutions used their own protocols to collect whole blood in K2EDTA tubes. Collaborator samples were shipped for TCRbeta analysis as frozen whole blood, isolated PBMCs, or DNA extracted from either sample type. Sequencing was done on a sample of peripheral blood. The receptor comes from a human donor in a cohort sampled during active COVID-19.

The DNA sequence is given as TGCGCCAGCAGCTTGGATGGGGGGGGCGGTTCACCCCTCCACTTT. The encoded protein is CASSLDGGGGSPLHF. The V gene is TRBV5-1 and the J gene is TRBJ1-6; TRBD1 might be the D gene, on 6 matching bases. Deletion took 0 bases off V and 9 bases off J, with a span of 13 bases between the germline ends. The cysteine opens and the phenylalanine closes a CDR3 of 15 amino acids. Only the CDR3 portion is preserved as DNA: 45 bases, with reading frame beginning at the first base. As encoded in the germline V gene, CDR1 is SGHRS while CDR2 is YFSETQ. The entire variable domain, with the stretches around the CDR3 drawn from the reference TRBV5-1 and TRBJ1-6 proteins, is KAGVTQTPRYLIKTRGQQVTLSCSPISGHRSVSWYQQTPGQGLQFLFEYFSETQRNKGNFPGRFSGRQFSNSRSEMNVSTLELGDSALYLCASSLDGGGGSPLHFGNGTRLTVT.